This T cell receptor beta chain is drawn from a study of T cells in Graves' hyperthyroidism and ophthalmopathy. Germline CDR1 DFQATT, CDR2 SNEGSKA (reference sequence). The CDR3 covers 14 residues. V was shortened by 0 bases and J by 7 bases, with 16 bases between the two germline ends. This clonotype was seen many times. Its antigen is not known. TCR beta CDR3 regions were amplified from RNA. The primer set for the first-round RT-PCR of the TCR CDR3 was HTBI. TCRdb itself ran the multiplex PCR reads through MiXCR, one entry per CDR3 protein. The data hold nearly 750,000 distinct CDR3 sequences, with 35% observed a single time. General study points: In blood, most of the thyroid clonotypes expanded above 0.001 were also present.

The receptor was derived from a woman in her forties with Graves' hyperthyroidism. Material for sequencing was blood. The J gene is TRBJ2-7, the V gene TRBV20-1, with D perhaps TRBD1 (6 bases). Here the CDR3 DNA reads TGCAGTGCTAGAGAAACAGGGTCGGCCTTAGAGCAGTACTTC. The encoded protein is CSARETGSALEQYF.